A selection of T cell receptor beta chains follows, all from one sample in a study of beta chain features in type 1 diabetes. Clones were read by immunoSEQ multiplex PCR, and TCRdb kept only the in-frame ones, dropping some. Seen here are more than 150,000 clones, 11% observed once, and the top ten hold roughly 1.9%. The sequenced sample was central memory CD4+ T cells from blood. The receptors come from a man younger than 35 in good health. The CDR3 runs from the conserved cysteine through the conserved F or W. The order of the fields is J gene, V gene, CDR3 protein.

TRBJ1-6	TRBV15	CATSRDLGSPLHF
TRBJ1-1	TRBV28	CASSSHRGHTEAFF
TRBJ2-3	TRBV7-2	CASSAFDTQYF
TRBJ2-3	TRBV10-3	CATQAGGGTDTQYF
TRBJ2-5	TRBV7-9	CASSLWPGAQETQYF
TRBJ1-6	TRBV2	CASREGSGRDSPLHF
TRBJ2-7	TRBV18	CASSPREQGKGEQYF
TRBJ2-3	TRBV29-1	CSVASRDTQYF
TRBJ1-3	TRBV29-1	CSVTGQGEFGNTIYF
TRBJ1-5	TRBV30	CAWSASFNQPQHF
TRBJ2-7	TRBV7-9	CASSTTSGRALEQYF
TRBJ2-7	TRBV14	CASTVVRREGQGEQYF
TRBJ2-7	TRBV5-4	CASSGTSGGRSYEQYF
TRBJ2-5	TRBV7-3	CASSPGVRETQYF
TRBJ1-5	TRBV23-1	CASSSRECQPQHF
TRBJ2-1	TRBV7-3	CASSLPSGRNNEQFF
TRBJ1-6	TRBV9	CASSPLGTNNSPLHF
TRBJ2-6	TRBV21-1	CASKTLPSGANVLTF
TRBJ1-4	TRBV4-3	CASSHFGHGGEKLFF
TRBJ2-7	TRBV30	CAWTGVGVYEQYF
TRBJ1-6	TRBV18	CASSPLDRASNSPLHF
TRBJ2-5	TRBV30	CAWSVGRGGQETQYF
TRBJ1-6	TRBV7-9	CASSFGGNSPLHF
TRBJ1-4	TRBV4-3	CASSQFTGTKGEKLFF
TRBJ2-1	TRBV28	CAITNRTSLFF
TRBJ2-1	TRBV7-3	CASRLTSGSYNEQFF
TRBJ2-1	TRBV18	CASSPDTSGRVFF
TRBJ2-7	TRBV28	CASKLNRVYEQYF
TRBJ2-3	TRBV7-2	CASSLGRVADTQYF
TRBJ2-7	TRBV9	CASSVGDTYEQYF
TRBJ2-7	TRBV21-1	CASSKPAGRTGEVHEQYF
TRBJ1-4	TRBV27	CASSPLTGEKLFF
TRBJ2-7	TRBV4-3	CASSPRTTGEQYF
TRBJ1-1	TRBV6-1	CASSEQGNTEAFF
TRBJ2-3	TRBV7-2	CASSLASGGPARDTQYF
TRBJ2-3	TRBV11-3	CASSPAGGTSTDTQYF
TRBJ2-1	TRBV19	CASSEHRGLAGRNEQFF
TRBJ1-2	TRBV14	CASSQRRTYGYTF
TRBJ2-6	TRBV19	CASSGRGSSGANVLTF
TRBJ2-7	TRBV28	CASSPWTISSYEQYF
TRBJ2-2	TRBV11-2	CASSPRGTGELFF